This T cell receptor beta chain comes out of a study of T cell responses to AZD1222 COVID-19 vaccine. The assay was immunoSEQ multiplex PCR, and TCRdb's table has in-frame clones only and misses some. Of under 200,000 clones in the sample, about 91% were seen once. The CDR3 runs to 14 residues. V was shortened by 4 bases and J by 3 bases, with 12 bases between the two germline ends. Germline loops: CDR1 SEHNR, CDR2 FQNEAQ (reference sequence). This TCR derives from an adult in good health. The source was peripheral blood, collected on day 0 of AZD1222 vaccination. The chain joins TRBV7-9 to TRBJ1-1, with D uncertain. The DNA of the CDR3 is TGTGCCAGCAGCTACGTCGACTGGTACACTGAAGCTTTCTTT. Translation gives CASSYVDWYTEAFF.